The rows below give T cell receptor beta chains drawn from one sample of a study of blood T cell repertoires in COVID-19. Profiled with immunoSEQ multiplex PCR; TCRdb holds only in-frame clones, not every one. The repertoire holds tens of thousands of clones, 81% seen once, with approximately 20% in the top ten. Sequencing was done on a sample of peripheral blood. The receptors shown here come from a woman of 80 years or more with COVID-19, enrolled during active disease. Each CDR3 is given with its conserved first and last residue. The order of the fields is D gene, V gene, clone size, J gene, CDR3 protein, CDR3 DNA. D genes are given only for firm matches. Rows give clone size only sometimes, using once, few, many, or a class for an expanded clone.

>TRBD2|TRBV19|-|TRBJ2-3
CASSILAGGRDTQYF
TGTGCCAGTAGTATCCTAGCGGGAGGGAGAGATACGCAGTATTTT
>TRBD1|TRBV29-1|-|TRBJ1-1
CSVGQGAPSGEAFF
TGCAGCGTTGGACAGGGGGCTCCCTCTGGTGAAGCTTTCTTT
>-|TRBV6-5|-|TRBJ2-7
CASSYSRWGVAFEQYF
TGTGCCAGCAGTTACTCGAGGTGGGGGGTCGCCTTCGAGCAGTACTTC
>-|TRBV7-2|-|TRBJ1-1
CASSLDTEAFF
TGTGCCAGCAGCCTCGACACTGAAGCTTTCTTT
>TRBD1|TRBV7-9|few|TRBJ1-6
CASSLGDRGWESPLHF
TGTGCCAGCAGCTTAGGGGACAGGGGGTGGGAGTCACCCCTCCACTTT
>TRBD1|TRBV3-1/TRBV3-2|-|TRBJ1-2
CASSQGTGGYGYTF
TGTGCCAGCAGCCAAGGGACAGGGGGCTATGGCTACACCTTC
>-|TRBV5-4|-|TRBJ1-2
CASSRPGAGIYGYTF
TGTGCCAGCAGCAGACCGGGCGCGGGGATCTATGGCTACACCTTC
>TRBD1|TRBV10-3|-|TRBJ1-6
CAISELGQGNSPLHF
TGTGCCATCAGTGAGTTGGGACAGGGTAATTCACCCCTCCACTTT
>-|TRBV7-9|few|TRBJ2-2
CASGQGSGELFF
TGTGCCAGCGGGCAGGGTTCCGGGGAGCTGTTTTTT
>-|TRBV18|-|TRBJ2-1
CASSDRLRDEQFF
TGTGCCAGCTCAGATAGACTCCGGGATGAGCAGTTCTTC
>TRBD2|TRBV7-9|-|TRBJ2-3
CASSLAPYGRATDTQYF
TGTGCCAGCAGCTTAGCCCCTTACGGGAGGGCCACAGATACGCAGTATTTT
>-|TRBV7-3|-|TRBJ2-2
CASSLIGQVNTGELFF
TGTGCCAGCAGCTTAATCGGCCAGGTTAACACCGGGGAGCTGTTTTTT
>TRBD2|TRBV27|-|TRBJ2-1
CASSTLPGLAGGPTYNEQFF
TGTGCCAGCAGTACCTTACCGGGACTAGCGGGAGGGCCAACCTACAATGAGCAGTTCTTC
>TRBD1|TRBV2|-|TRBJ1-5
CASSGGQGQPQHF
TGTGCCAGCAGTGGAGGACAGGGTCAGCCCCAGCATTTT
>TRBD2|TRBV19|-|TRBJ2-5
CASSPTGGLAGETQYF
TGTGCCAGTAGCCCAACCGGGGGACTAGCGGGAGAGACCCAGTACTTC
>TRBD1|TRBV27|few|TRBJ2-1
CASSLGTGGYNEQFF
TGTGCCAGCAGTTTAGGGACAGGGGGTTACAATGAGCAGTTCTTC
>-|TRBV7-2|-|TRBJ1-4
CASSSYTGKLFF
TGTGCCAGCAGCTCTTACACCGGGAAACTGTTTTTT
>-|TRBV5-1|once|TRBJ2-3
CASSLEPRGRDTQYF
TGCGCCAGCAGCTTGGAACCCAGAGGTAGGGATACGCAGTATTTT
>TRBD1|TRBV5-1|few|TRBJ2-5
CASSLNRWTETFSGGETQYF
TGCGCCAGCAGCTTGAATCGCTGGACAGAGACCTTCTCAGGGGGAGAGACCCAGTACTTC
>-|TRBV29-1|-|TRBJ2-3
CSVVPGGSTDTQYF
TGCAGCGTTGTTCCCGGGGGTAGCACAGATACGCAGTATTTT
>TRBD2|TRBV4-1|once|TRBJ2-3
CASSQDQRGPPADTQYF
TGCGCCAGCAGCCAAGACCAGCGGGGCCCTCCCGCAGATACGCAGTATTTT
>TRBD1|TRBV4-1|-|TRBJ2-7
CASSQKTGDLEQYF
TGCGCCAGCAGCCAAAAGACAGGGGATCTCGAGCAGTACTTC
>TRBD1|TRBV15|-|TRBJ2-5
CATSGGTGGLETQYF
TGTGCCACCAGCGGAGGGACAGGGGGCCTTGAGACCCAGTACTTC
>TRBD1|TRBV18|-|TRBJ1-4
CASSPPNDWTGEEKLFF
TGTGCCAGCTCACCACCCAACGACTGGACAGGGGAGGAAAAACTGTTTTTT
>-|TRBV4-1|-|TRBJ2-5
CASSQVGATQETQYF
TGCGCCAGCAGCCAAGTTGGGGCTACACAAGAGACCCAGTACTTC
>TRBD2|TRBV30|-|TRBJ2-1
CAYRTSGRGAYNEQFF
TGTGCCTACCGGACTAGCGGGAGGGGAGCCTACAATGAGCAGTTCTTC
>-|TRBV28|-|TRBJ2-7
CASSPARDYEQYF
TGTGCCAGCAGTCCCGCCCGGGACTACGAGCAGTACTTC
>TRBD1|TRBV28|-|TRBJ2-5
CASSSTGRDRVLTQYF
TGTGCCAGCAGTTCAACGGGTCGGGACAGGGTATTGACCCAGTACTTC
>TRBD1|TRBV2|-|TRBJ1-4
CASSANRGYRGPSNEKLFF
TGTGCCAGCAGTGCGAATCGAGGGTACAGGGGGCCGTCTAATGAAAAACTGTTTTTT
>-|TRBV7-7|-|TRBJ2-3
CASSLEAADTQYF
TGTGCTAGCAGCTTGGAGGCGGCGGATACGCAGTATTTT
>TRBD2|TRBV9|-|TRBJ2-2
CASSVATSGSTGELFF
TGTGCCAGCAGCGTAGCGACTAGCGGGAGTACCGGGGAGCTGTTTTTT
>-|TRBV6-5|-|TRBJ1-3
CASSRGGRGGNTIYF
TGTGCCAGCAGCCGGGGGGGGCGCGGTGGAAACACCATATATTTT
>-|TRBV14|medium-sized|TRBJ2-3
CASSPSGVVDTQYF
TGTGCCAGCAGCCCGTCGGGGGTTGTAGATACGCAGTATTTT
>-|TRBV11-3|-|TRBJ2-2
CASKMTGAGELFF
TGTGCCAGCAAGATGACTGGCGCCGGGGAGCTGTTTTTT
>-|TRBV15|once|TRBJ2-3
CATSPAVASADTQYF
TGTGCCACCAGCCCCGCGGTAGCTAGCGCAGATACGCAGTATTTT
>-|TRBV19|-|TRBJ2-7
CASSIYGIGYEQYF
TGTGCCAGTAGTATATACGGGATAGGTTACGAGCAGTACTTC
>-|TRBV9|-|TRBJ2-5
CASSVGNSGETQYF
TGTGCCAGCAGCGTAGGTAATAGCGGCGAGACCCAGTACTTC
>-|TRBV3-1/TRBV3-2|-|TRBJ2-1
CASSQEGGAGEQFF
TGTGCCAGCAGCCAAGAGGGAGGAGCGGGTGAGCAGTTCTTC
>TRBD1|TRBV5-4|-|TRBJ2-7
CASSLALGKGTGSYEQYF
TGTGCCAGCAGCTTGGCCCTCGGTAAGGGGACAGGGTCTTACGAGCAGTACTTC
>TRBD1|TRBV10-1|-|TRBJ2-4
CASRDRGRGDIQYF
TGCGCCAGCAGGGACAGGGGGCGCGGGGACATTCAGTACTTC
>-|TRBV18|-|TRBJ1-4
CASSPPSARGEKLFF
TGTGCCAGCTCACCACCGTCGGCCCGAGGGGAAAAACTGTTTTTT
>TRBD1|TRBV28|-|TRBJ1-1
CASSLETGYEAFF
TGTGCCAGCAGTTTAGAGACAGGGTATGAAGCTTTCTTT
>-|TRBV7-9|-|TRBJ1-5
CASTLYSNQPQHF
TGTGCCAGCACCCTTTATAGCAATCAGCCCCAGCATTTT
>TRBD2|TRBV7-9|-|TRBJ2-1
CASSPGTSVNNEQFF
TGTGCCAGCAGCCCCGGGACTAGCGTCAACAATGAGCAGTTCTTC
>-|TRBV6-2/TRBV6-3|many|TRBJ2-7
CASSRQKAADYEQYF
TGTGCCAGCAGTCGCCAAAAAGCGGCAGACTACGAGCAGTACTTC
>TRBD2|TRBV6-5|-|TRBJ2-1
CASSYSAGGHNEQFF
TGTGCCAGCAGTTACTCTGCGGGAGGCCACAATGAGCAGTTCTTC
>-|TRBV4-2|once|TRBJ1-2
CASSQDRSTNYGYTF
TGTGCCAGCAGCCAAGACAGGTCTACAAACTATGGCTACACCTTC
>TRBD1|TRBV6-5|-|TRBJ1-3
CASSWGQGPGNTIYF
TGTGCCAGCAGTTGGGGACAGGGGCCCGGAAACACCATATATTTT
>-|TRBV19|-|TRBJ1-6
CASSTTKSGTPNSPLHF
TGTGCCAGTAGTACCACCAAATCCGGGACACCTAATTCACCCCTCCACTTT
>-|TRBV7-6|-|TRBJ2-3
CASTSSRGITDTQYF
TGTGCCAGCACCTCCAGTCGGGGGATCACAGATACGCAGTATTTT
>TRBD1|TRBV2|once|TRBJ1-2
CASRDRGSEGYTF
TGTGCCAGCAGGGACAGGGGGTCGGAGGGCTACACCTTC
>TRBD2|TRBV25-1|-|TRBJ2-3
CASREAGGADTQYF
TGTGCCAGCAGGGAGGCGGGAGGTGCAGATACGCAGTATTTT
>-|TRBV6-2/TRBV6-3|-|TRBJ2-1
CASSYLASYNEQFF
TGTGCCAGCAGTTACCTAGCGAGCTACAATGAGCAGTTCTTC
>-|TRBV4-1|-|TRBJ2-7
CASSTQSVPYEQYF
TGCGCCAGCAGCACGCAATCAGTCCCCTACGAGCAGTACTTC
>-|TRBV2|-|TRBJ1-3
CASSLDSTPSGNTIYF
TGTGCCAGCAGTTTGGACAGCACGCCTTCTGGAAACACCATATATTTT
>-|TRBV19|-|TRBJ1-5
CASSIRALNQPQHF
TGTGCCAGTAGTATCAGGGCCCTAAATCAGCCCCAGCATTTT
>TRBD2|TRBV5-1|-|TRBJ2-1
CASSLSGTSGGHEQFF
TGCGCCAGCAGCTTGTCCGGGACTAGCGGGGGCCATGAGCAGTTCTTC
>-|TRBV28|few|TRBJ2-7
CASSTGQTYEQYF
TGTGCCAGCAGTACCGGACAGACCTACGAGCAGTACTTC
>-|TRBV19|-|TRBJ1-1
CASSLQRGDEAFF
TGTGCCAGTAGCCTACAAAGGGGTGATGAAGCTTTCTTT
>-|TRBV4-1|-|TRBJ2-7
CASSPTPAKLREQYF
TGCGCCAGCAGCCCCACTCCGGCCAAACTGAGGGAGCAGTACTTC